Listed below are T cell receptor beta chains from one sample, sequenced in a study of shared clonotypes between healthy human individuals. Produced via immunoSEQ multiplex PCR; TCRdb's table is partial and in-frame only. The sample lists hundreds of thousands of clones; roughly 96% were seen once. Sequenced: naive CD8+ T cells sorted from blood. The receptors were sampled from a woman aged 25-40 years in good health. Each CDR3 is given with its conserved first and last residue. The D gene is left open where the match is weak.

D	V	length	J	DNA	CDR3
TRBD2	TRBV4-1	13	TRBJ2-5	TGCGCCAGCAGCCCCGGACTAGGATTTGAGCAGTACTTC	CASSPGLGFEQYF
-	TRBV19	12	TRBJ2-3	TGTGCCAGTAGTTTCGCCACAGATACGCAGTATTTT	CASSFATDTQYF
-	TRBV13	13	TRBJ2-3	TGTGCCAGCAGCGTAGATACCACAGATACGCAGTATTTT	CASSVDTTDTQYF
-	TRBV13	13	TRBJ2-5	TGTGCCAGCAGCTCTGGGACTTTTGAGACCCAGTACTTC	CASSSGTFETQYF
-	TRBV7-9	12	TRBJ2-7	TGTGCCAGCAGCTTTAGTCTCTACGAGCAGTACTTC	CASSFSLYEQYF
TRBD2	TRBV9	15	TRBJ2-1	TGTGCCAGCAGCGTAGCTTTGCGGGGGGGCCGTGAGCAGTTCTTC	CASSVALRGGREQFF
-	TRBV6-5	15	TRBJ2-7	TGTGCCAGCAGTTACGGGGGGGACAGTTCGTACGAGCAGTACTTC	CASSYGGDSSYEQYF
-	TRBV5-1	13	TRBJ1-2	TGCGCCAGCAGCTTGGGACAGCTCTATGGCTACACCTTC	CASSLGQLYGYTF
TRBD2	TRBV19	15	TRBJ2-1	TGTGCCAGTAGTATCGCGAGCGGGGTCTGGAATGAGCAGTTCTTC	CASSIASGVWNEQFF
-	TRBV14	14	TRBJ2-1	TGTGCCAGCAGCCAAGACCAGTTCTCCAGGGAGCAGTTCTTC	CASSQDQFSREQFF
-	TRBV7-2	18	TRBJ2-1	TGTGCCAGCAGCTTACTGGCGAGACTCGTATCCTCCTACAATGAGCAGTTCTTC	CASSLLARLVSSYNEQFF
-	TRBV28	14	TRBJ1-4	TGTGCCACCACCTTTCGGGGGGGGGAGGAAAAACTGTTTTTT	CATTFRGGEEKLFF
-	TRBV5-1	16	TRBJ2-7	TGCGCCAGCAGCTTGGCTTCGGCTAGCTTCTCCTACGAGCAGTACTTC	CASSLASASFSYEQYF